The source of this T cell receptor (beta chain) is a study of T cells after yellow fever vaccination. Study-wide context: Low-cell-number fractions underwent preparation using SMART-Seq v4 Ultra Low Input.

Germline CDR1 reads SGHRS; CDR2 reads YFSETQ. CDR3 size: 14 residues. With V trimmed by 1 base and J by 5 bases, 3 bases remained unmatched. The study, taken as a whole, reports: Detected again after the booster were most primary-vaccination clones, at 95% to 98% CD4 and nearly 90% CD8.

TCR cDNA was made by 5'RACE template switching, adding a universal primer site and UMIs. Via MiXCR, TCRdb re-called the 5' RACE reads, giving one row per CDR3 protein. The sample lists 200,000 to 300,000 distinct CDR3 sequences; around 6.7% were seen once. This clonotype occurred many times. The antigen is not known. The TCR comes from a man aged 30 to 39 who received the YFV17D yellow fever vaccine. The sequenced sample was CD4+ T cells sorted from PBMCs, obtained on the day of the yellow fever booster vaccination. V and J are TRBV5-1 and TRBJ2-1; 7 bases align to TRBD2. CDR3 sequence: CASSLSGTNNEQFF. The CDR3, as DNA: TGCGCCAGCAGCTTGTCCGGGACTAACAATGAGCAGTTCTTC.